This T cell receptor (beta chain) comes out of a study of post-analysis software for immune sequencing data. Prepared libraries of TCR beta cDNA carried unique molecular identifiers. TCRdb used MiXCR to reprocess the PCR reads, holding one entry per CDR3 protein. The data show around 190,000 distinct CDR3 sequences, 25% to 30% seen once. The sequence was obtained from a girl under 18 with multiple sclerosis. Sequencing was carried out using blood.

CDR3 nucleotide sequence: TGTGCCAGCAGTATGTTCCCCGGACAGGGGGGTGGCTACACCTTC. The encoded protein is CASSMFPGQGGGYTF. The chain carries TRBV28 and TRBJ1-2, with TRBD1 matching 10 bases. Trimming took 5 bases from V and 7 from J; bases not matched to a gene: 10. CDR3 length equals 15 residues. The germline CDR1 and CDR2 sequences are MDHEN and SYDVKM.